This T cell receptor beta chain was profiled in a study of post-analysis software for immune sequencing data. Overall study findings and caveats: Compared with controls, patients had more of about five TRBV segments, including TRBV5-6, TRBV5-1 and TRBV20-1.

This clonotype was counted only a few times. What it binds is unknown. Per germline, CDR1 SQVTM and CDR2 ANQGSEA. The CDR3 loop spans 15 amino acids. The V and J ends lost 4 bases and 4 bases respectively, with 17 bases between them. Prepared libraries of TCR beta cDNA carried unique molecular identifiers. Some 500,000 cDNA molecules were recovered from an input of about 0.95 to 11 million T cells. A single record per CDR3 protein comes from TCRdb applying MiXCR to the PCR reads. The profile shows about 460,000 distinct CDR3 sequences, over 35% of them singletons. The source of this sequence is a girl between 10 and 17 years old with multiple sclerosis. Sequenced material: blood. The V gene is TRBV29-1, the J gene TRBJ2-1; possible D gene TRBD2, 6 bases. The DNA of the CDR3 is TGCAGCGTTGGATCTTTGGGACTGAGGTACAATGAGCAGTTCTTC. It specifies CSVGSLGLRYNEQFF.